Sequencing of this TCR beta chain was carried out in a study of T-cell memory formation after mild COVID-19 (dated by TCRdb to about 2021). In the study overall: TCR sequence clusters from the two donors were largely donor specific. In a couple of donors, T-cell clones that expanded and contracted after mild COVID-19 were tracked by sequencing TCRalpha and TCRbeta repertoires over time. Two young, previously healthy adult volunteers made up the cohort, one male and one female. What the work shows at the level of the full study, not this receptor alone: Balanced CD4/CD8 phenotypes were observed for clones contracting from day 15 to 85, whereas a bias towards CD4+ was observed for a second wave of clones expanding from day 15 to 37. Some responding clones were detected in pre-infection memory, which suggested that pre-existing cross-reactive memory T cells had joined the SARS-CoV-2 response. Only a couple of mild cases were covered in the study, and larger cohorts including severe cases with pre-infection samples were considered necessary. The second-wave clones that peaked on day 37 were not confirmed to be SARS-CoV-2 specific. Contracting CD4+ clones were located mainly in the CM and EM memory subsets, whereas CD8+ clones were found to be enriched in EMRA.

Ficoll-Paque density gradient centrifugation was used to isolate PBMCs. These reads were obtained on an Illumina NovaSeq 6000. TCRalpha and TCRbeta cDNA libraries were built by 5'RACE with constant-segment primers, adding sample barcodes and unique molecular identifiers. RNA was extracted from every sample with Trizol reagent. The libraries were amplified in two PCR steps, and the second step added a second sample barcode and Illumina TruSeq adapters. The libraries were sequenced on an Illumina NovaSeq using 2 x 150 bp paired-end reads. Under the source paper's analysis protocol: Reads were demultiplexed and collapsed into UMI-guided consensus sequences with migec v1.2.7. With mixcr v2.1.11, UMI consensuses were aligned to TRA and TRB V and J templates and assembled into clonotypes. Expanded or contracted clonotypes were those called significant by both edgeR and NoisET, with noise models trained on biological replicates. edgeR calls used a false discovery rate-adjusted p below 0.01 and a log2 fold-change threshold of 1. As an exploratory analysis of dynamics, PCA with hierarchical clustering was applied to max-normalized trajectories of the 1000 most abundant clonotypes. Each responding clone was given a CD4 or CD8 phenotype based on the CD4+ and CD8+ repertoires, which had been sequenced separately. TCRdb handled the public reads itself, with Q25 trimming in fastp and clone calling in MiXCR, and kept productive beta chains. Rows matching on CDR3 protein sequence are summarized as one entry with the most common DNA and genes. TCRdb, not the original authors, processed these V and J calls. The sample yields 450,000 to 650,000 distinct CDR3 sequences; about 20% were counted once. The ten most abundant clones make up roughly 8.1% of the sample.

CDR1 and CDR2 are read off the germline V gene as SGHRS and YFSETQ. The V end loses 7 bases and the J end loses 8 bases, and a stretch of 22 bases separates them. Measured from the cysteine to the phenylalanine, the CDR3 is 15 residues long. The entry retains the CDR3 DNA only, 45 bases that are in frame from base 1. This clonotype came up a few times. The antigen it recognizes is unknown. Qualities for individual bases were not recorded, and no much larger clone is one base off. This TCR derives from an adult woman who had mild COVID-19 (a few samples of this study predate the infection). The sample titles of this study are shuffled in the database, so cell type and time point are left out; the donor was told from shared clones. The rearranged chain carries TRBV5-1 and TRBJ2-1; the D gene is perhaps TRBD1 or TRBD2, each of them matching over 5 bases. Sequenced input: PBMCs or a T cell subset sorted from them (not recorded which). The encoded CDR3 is CASYPGTEVGYEQFF. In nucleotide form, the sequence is TGCGCCAGCTATCCGGGGACCGAAGTGGGTTATGAGCAGTTCTTC.